Each of the 15 T cell receptor beta chains below was sequenced from the same sample in a study of cytomegalovirus exposure and HLA in healthy donors. Primers: 60 Vbeta forward and 13 Jbeta reverse. Produced via immunoSEQ multiplex PCR; TCRdb's table is partial and in-frame only. The profile shows more than 130,000 clones, 78% of them singletons. Material for sequencing was PBMCs. Receptors were obtained from a male donor in good health and CMV-seronegative.

V usage is TRBV27 and J usage is TRBJ2-7; 7 bases agree with TRBD1. The CDR3 length is 16 residues. The V segment lost 5 bases and the J segment 3 bases; nucleotides outside the gene matches: 13. Per germline, CDR1 MNHEY and CDR2 SMNVEV (reference sequence). This CDR3 reads CASSPTGSRSFYEQYF. The CDR3, as DNA: TGTGCCAGCAGTCCGACAGGGAGTCGGTCCTTCTACGAGCAGTACTTC.

The rearrangement uses TRBV2 and TRBJ2-1; D remains unclear. Germline V gene data show CDR1 as SNHLY and CDR2 as FYNNEI. V lost 8 bases, J lost 3 bases, and 5 bases lay in between. The CDR3 sequence is 11 residues long. This CDR3 is CASRDYNEQFF. In DNA, the CDR3 is TGTGCCAGCCGAGACTACAATGAGCAGTTCTTC.

This chain connects TRBV14 to TRBJ1-2, with 8 nucleotides matching TRBD1. In germline, CDR1 is SGHDN, CDR2 FVKESK. The CDR3 sequence is 14 residues long. Trimming took 4 bases from V and 6 from J; bases not matched to a gene: 7. The CDR3 DNA is TGTGCCAGCAGCCCCGGACAGGGTAGGAATGGCTACACCTTC. This codes for CASSPGQGRNGYTF.

CDR3 residues: CASGFSGVRNEQFF. CDR3 nucleotide sequence: TGTGCTAGTGGTTTTTCAGGGGTGAGGAATGAGCAGTTCTTC. This sequence joins TRBV12-5 and TRBJ2-1; D is perhaps TRBD1 (6 bases). Germline values: CDR1 LGHNT, CDR2 FRNRAP. This CDR3 contains 14 residues. V was clipped by 3 bases and J by 7 bases, with 13 bases between them.

The chain has TRBV10-3 and TRBJ2-7, with TRBD1 matching over 10 bases. This CDR3 comprises 15 residues. In germline, CDR1 is ENHRY, CDR2 SYGVKD. The ends lost 10 bases at V and 5 bases at J; junction bases unmatched: 14. The CDR3 region is CASLDPGQGPHEQYF. The CDR3 DNA sequence: TGTGCCAGCTTGGATCCGGGACAGGGGCCCCACGAGCAGTACTTC.

V is TRBV19 and J is TRBJ1-5, with unresolved D. V was cut by 5 bases and J by 7 bases, with 9 bases left in between. The CDR3 extends over 12 amino acids. Germline V CDR1 and CDR2: LNHDA, SQIVND (reference sequence). CDR3 in DNA: TGTGCCAGTAGTGGCAGCGGGCAGCCCCAGCATTTT. It yields the protein CASSGSGQPQHF.

This clone was seen a single time. This chain connects TRBV29-1 to TRBJ1-2; D uncertain. Germline CDR1 and CDR2: SQVTM and ANQGSEA. Trimming left V 4 bases short and J 7 bases short, with 10 bases between. The CDR3 is 11 residues long. The CDR3 DNA is TGCAGCGTTGGGGCAGAATCTGGCTACACCTTC. It specifies CSVGAESGYTF.

This clone was seen a single time. The gene calls are TRBV9 and TRBJ1-3; D is uncertain. Germline assignment: CDR1 SGDLS and CDR2 YYNGEE. The CDR3 extends over 14 amino acids. The germline V and J ends were trimmed by 4 bases and 4 bases, with 12 bases remaining between them. The CDR3 DNA follows: TGTGCCAGCAGCCTGGTCGCGGCGGGAAACACCATATATTTT. It is translated as CASSLVAAGNTIYF.

This clone was found once. The V and J genes are TRBV27 and TRBJ2-7; 9 bases are shared with TRBD1. With V trimmed by 5 bases and J by 4 bases, 6 bases remained unmatched. This CDR3 is built from 14 residues. CDR1 MNHEY and CDR2 SMNVEV come from the germline V gene (reference sequence). CDR3 bases: TGTGCCAGCAGTCCGCGGGACAGGGTTTACGAGCAGTACTTC. Translating it yields CASSPRDRVYEQYF.

The chain has TRBV27 and TRBJ2-1; TRBD2 matches 7 bases. With 10 bases clipped from V and 7 bases from J, the junction kept 4 bases outside the gene matches. The CDR3 consists of 11 residues. Germline-derived CDR1 and CDR2 are MNHEY and SMNVEV (reference sequence). This CDR3 reads CANLSGNEQFF. Written as DNA, the CDR3 is TGTGCCAACCTTAGCGGGAATGAGCAGTTCTTC.

This clone came up once. The chain recombines TRBV7-2 with TRBJ2-2; D not certain. V was trimmed by 2 bases and J by 3 bases, leaving 7 bases between them. The germline gives CDR1 SGHTA, CDR2 FQGNSA. The length of the CDR3 is 14 residues. The CDR3 reads CASSLFPDTGELFF. The CDR3 DNA follows: TGTGCCAGCAGCTTATTCCCGGACACCGGGGAGCTGTTTTTT.

The table lists this clone with a count of one. The chain combines TRBV30 with TRBJ1-2, with TRBD1 as a possible D gene (6 bases). The ends were cut back, 3 bases at V and 6 bases at J, with 20 bases in the middle. The CDR3 covers 15 residues. The germline gives CDR1 GTSNPN, CDR2 SVGIG (reference sequence). CDR3 nucleotide sequence: TGTGCCTGGAGCCCCTGGGGGGGGCGCGACCATGGCTACACCTTC. Translating it yields CAWSPWGGRDHGYTF.

The rearrangement joins TRBV30 to TRBJ1-6; no clear D. V was pared by 2 bases and J by 7 bases, with 15 bases between. The germline CDR1 and CDR2 sequences are GTSNPN and SVGIG (reference sequence). This CDR3 is 15 amino acids long. The CDR3 reads CAWSTPSASNSPLHF. DNA of the CDR3: TGTGCCTGGAGTACCCCCTCCGCGTCCAATTCACCCCTCCACTTT.

Details on this clone: The junction does not match germline at one end; this may be a read error. In nucleotides, the CDR3 is TGTTCCAGCAGCGACCTACGGGACAGGGGTCTCACCGGGGAGCTGTTTTTT. Its protein product is CSSSDLRDRGLTGELFF. This chain joins TRBV7-9 and TRBJ2-2; 10 positions agree with TRBD1. CDR1 SEHNR and CDR2 FQNEAQ come from the germline V gene (reference sequence). The CDR3 loop spans 17 amino acids.

The chain carries TRBV14 and TRBJ2-1, with D possibly matching TRBD2 (6 bases). Trimming left V 3 bases short and J 10 bases short, with 22 bases between. The CDR3 covers 16 residues. CDR1 and CDR2 from the germline V gene are SGHDN and FVKESK. The CDR3 is CASSHLSGGSNREQFF. CDR3 DNA sequence: TGTGCCAGCAGCCACCTTAGCGGAGGGTCCAACCGGGAGCAGTTCTTC. Full variable domain (rest looked up from reference TRBV14 and TRBJ2-1): EAGVTQFPSHSVIEKGQTVTLRCDPISGHDNLYWYRRVMGKEIKFLLHFVKESKQDESGMPNNRFLAERTGGTYSTLKVQPAELEDSGVYFCASSHLSGGSNREQFFGPGTRLTVL.